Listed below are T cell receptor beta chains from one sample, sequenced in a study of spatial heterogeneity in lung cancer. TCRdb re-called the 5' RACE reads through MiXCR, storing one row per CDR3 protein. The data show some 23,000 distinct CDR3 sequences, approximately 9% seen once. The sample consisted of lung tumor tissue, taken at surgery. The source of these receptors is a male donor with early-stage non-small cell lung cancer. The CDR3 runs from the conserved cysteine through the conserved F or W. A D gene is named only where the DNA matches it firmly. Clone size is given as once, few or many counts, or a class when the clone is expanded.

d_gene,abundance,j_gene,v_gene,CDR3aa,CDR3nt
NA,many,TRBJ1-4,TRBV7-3,CASSPTGTVGEKLFF,TGTGCCAGCAGCCCGACCGGGACGGTGGGCGAAAAACTGTTTTTT